This T cell receptor (beta chain) comes out of a study of T cell responses to AZD1222 COVID-19 vaccine. V lost 4 bases and J lost 5; bases outside the gene matches: 11. Germline loops: CDR1 SGHTA, CDR2 FQGTGA. The CDR3 sequence is 17 residues long. Regarding this clone: Its target is unknown.

Using immunoSEQ multiplex PCR, the repertoire was profiled, and TCRdb retains in-frame clones only, with some absent. The data contain around 140,000 clones, approximately 90% of them singletons. Pooling covered second doses at about 4 or about 12 weeks. Study observations and caveats: Two AZD1222 doses significantly raised spike-specific TCR breadth and depth over controls. At baseline, just a handful of AZD1222 recipients tested seropositive.

The chain is built from TRBV7-3 and TRBJ2-2; 9 bases are a match to TRBD2. The starting material was peripheral blood, obtained 28 days after the second AZD1222 dose. This sequence originates from an adult who received the AZD1222 COVID-19 vaccine. The CDR3 DNA reads TGTGCCAGCAGCTCAGGCTTTAGCGGGGGAAAGACCGGGGAGCTGTTTTTT. As protein: CASSSGFSGGKTGELFF.